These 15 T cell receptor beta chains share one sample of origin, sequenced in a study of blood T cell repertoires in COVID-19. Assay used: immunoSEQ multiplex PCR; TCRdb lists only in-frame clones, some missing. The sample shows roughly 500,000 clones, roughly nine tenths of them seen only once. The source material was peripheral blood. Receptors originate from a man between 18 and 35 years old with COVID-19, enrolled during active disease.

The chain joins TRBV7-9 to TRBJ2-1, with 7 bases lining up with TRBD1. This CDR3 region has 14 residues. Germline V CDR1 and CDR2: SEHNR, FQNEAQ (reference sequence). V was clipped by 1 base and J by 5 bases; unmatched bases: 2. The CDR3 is CASSLVDRDNEQFF. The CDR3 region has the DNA TGTGCCAGCAGCTTAGTCGACAGGGACAATGAGCAGTTCTTC.

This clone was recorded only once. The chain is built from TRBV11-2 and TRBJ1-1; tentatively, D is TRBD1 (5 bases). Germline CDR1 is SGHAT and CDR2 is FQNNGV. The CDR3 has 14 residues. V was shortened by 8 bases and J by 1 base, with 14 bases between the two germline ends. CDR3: CASQRGDRNTEAFF. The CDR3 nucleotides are TGTGCCAGCCAAAGGGGCGACAGGAACACTGAAGCTTTCTTT.

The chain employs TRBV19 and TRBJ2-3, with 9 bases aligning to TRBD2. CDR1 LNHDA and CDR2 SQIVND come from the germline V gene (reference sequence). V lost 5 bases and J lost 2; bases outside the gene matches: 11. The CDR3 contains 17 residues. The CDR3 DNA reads TGTGCCAGTAGTCCCCTAACACTAGCGGGCCCCACAGATACGCAGTATTTT. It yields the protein CASSPLTLAGPTDTQYF.

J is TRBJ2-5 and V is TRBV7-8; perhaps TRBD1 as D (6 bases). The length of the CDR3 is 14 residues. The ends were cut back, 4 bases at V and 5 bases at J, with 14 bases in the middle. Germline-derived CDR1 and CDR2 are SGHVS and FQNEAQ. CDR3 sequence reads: CASSSTQGKETQYF. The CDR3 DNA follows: TGTGCCAGCAGCTCGACACAGGGAAAGGAGACCCAGTACTTC.

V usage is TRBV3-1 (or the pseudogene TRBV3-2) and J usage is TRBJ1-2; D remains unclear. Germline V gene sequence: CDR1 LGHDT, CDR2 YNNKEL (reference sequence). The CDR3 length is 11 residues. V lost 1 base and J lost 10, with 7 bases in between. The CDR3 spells CASSQGAHYTF. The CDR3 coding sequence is TGTGCCAGCAGCCAAGGGGCCCACTACACCTTC.

This CDR3 reads CASSFSGRPDTQYF. The CDR3 nucleotides are TGCGCCAGCAGCTTTAGCGGGAGACCAGATACGCAGTATTTT. V and J are TRBV5-1 and TRBJ2-3, with TRBD2 identical over 9 bases. Germline V gives CDR1 SGHRS, CDR2 YFSETQ. The CDR3 has 14 residues. Trimming cost V 2 bases and J 4 bases; bases outside gene matches: 2.

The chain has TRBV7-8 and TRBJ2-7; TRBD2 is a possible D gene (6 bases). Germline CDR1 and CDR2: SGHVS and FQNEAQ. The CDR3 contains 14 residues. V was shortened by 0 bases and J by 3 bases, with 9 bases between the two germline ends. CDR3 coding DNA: TGTGCCAGCAGCTTAGCGCGGGGAGACTACGAGCAGTACTTC. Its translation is CASSLARGDYEQYF.

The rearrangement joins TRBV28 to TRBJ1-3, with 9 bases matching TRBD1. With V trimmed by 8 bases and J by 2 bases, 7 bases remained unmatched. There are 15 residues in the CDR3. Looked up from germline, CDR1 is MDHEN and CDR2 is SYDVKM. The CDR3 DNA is TGTGCCAGCGAAACAGGGGGCACTGCTGGAAACACCATATATTTT. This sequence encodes CASETGGTAGNTIYF.

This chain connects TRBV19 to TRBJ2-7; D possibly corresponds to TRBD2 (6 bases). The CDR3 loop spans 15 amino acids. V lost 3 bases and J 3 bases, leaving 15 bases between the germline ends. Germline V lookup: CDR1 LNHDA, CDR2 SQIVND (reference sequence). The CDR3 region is CASSIDGREVYEQYF. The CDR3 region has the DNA TGTGCCAGTAGTATCGACGGCAGGGAGGTCTACGAGCAGTACTTC.

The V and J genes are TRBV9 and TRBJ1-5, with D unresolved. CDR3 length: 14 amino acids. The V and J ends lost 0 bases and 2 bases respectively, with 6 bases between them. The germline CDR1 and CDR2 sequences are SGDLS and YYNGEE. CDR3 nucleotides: TGTGCCAGCAGCGTAGAGCAGGGCAATCAGCCCCAGCATTTT. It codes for CASSVEQGNQPQHF. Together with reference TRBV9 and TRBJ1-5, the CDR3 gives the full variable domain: DSGVTQTPKHLITATGQRVTLRCSPRSGDLSVYWYQQSLDQGLQFLIQYYNGEERAKGNILERFSAQQFPDLHSELNLSSLELGDSALYFCASSVEQGNQPQHFGDGTRLSIL.

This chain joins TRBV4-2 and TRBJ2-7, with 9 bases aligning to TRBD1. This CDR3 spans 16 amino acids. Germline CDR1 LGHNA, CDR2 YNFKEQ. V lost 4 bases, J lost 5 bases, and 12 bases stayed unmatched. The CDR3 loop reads CASSLSKGTGTHEQYF. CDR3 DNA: TGTGCCAGCAGCCTCAGTAAAGGGACAGGGACGCACGAGCAGTACTTC.

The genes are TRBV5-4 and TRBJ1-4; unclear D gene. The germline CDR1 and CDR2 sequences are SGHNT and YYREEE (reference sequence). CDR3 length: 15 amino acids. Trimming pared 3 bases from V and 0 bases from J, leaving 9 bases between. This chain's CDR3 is CASSSREATNEKLFF. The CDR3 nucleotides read TGTGCCAGCAGCTCCCGGGAGGCAACTAATGAAAAACTGTTTTTT.

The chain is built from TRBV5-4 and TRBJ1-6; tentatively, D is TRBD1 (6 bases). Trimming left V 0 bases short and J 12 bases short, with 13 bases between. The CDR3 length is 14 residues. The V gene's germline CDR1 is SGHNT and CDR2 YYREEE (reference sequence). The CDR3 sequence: CASSLDREIVPLHF. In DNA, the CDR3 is TGTGCCAGCAGCTTGGACAGGGAAATTGTACCCCTCCACTTT.

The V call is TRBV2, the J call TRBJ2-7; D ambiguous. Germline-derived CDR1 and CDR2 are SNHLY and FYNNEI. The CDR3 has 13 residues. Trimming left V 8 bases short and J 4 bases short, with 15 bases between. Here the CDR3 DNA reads TGTGCCAGCTCCGGGTCAACATCGTACGAGCAGTACTTC. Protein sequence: CASSGSTSYEQYF.

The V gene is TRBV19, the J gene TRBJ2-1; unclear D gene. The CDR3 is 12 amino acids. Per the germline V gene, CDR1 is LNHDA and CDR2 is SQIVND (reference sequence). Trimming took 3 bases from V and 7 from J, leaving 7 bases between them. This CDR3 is CASSMGWNEQFF. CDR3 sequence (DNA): TGTGCCAGTAGTATGGGCTGGAATGAGCAGTTCTTC.